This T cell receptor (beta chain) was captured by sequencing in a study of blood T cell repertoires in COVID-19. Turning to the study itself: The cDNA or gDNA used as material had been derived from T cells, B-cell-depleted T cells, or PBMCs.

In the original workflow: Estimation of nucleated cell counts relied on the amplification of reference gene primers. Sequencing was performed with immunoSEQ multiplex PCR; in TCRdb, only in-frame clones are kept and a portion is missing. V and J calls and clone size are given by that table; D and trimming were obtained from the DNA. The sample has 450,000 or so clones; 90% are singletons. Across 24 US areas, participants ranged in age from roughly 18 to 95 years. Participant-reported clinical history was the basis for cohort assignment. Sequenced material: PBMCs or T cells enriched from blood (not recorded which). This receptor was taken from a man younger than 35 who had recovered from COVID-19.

The CDR3 region has the DNA TGTGCCAGCAGCTTAGGTGACAGGGGGATCTACGAGCAGTACTTC. This translates into CASSLGDRGIYEQYF. The gene calls are TRBV7-2 and TRBJ2-7; 9 bases align to TRBD1. The CDR3 extends over 15 amino acids. J lost 3 bases, V lost 1 base, and 4 bases had no gene match. In germline, CDR1 is SGHTA, CDR2 FQGNSA.